This TCR beta chain was documented in a study of blood T cell repertoires in COVID-19. Background on the study: Some COVID-19 samples were acute and others convalescent; all came from the United States, Italy and Spain. T cells, B-cell-depleted T cells, or PBMCs provided the cDNA or gDNA that served as material.

The germline CDR1 and CDR2 sequences are MDHEN and SYDVKM. This CDR3 spans 12 amino acids. V lost 2 bases to trimming and J lost 11 bases, with 12 bases between them. The table came from immunoSEQ multiplex PCR; TCRdb's copy has only in-frame clones and leaves some out. The repertoire holds approximately 220,000 clones, with 65% to 90% as singletons. This clonotype was obtained from a woman aged 65 to 85 with acute or convalescent COVID-19. This chain joins TRBV28 and TRBJ1-1; TRBD1 is a possible D gene (6 bases). The sample comprised peripheral blood. CDR3 amino acids: CASSLLQGGAFF. CDR3 bases: TGTGCCAGCAGTTTACTACAGGGTGGCGCTTTCTTT.